This entry describes one T cell receptor beta chain. The antigen remains undetermined. V lost 3 bases to trimming and J lost 6 bases, with 15 bases between them. The CDR3 runs 13 residues. Per germline, CDR1 SQVTM and CDR2 ANQGSEA. The sample comes from a study of persistence of HIV-infected CD4 T cells. The immunoSEQ assay was version 4, run in survey mode. Repertoires were generated with immunoSEQ multiplex PCR, while TCRdb's copy carries only in-frame clones and drops some. The sample comprises about 45,000 clones, roughly 90% of which are singletons, and about 1.8% rests with the top ten. Nonspecific anti-CD3/anti-CD28 bead stimulation represents the broad CD4+ T cell repertoire. Responding CD4+ T cells were sorted by upregulation of both CD40 ligand and CD69. CD4+ T cell counts exceeded 400 cells/uL; CMV serology was positive. Study observations and caveats: Antigen-responding cells were enriched for degenerate expanded CDR3beta sequences. TCR oligoclonality correlated with proviral oligoclonality in the same sorted populations. TCRbeta richness was lower in CMV- and Gag-responding cells than in anti-CD3/anti-CD28-responding cells.

The sequence came from an adult man with HIV who was CMV-seropositive. The input for sequencing was CD4+ T cells sorted from PBMCs after roughly 18-hour stimulation, taken from a patient who received antiretroviral therapy. The V gene is TRBV29-1, the J gene TRBJ2-7, with D unclear. This CDR3 reads CSVEITASREQYF. Written as DNA, the CDR3 is TGCAGCGTTGAGATAACAGCGAGTCGCGAGCAGTACTTC.